This T cell receptor beta chain was identified in a study of OX40 agonist ivuxolimab in advanced cancers. As for the study in general: Partial responses were observed in three patients, of whom one had hepatocellular carcinoma and two had cutaneous melanoma.

Clones were sequenced by immunoSEQ multiplex PCR, and TCRdb holds only the in-frame ones, with some missing. This sample has fewer than 80,000 clones, with about 85% found just once. Germline CDR1 KGHSH, CDR2 LQKENI. The CDR3 runs to 14 residues. The trim removed 3 bases at V and 2 bases at J, leaving 4 bases unmatched. The TCR comes from an adult with an advanced solid tumor such as melanoma, head and neck, liver or kidney cancer. The chain uses TRBV18 and TRBJ2-7, with 7 bases aligning to TRBD1. The input for sequencing was CD4+ or CD8+ T cells sorted from blood, taken in a trial of the OX40 agonist ivuxolimab. CDR3 nucleotide sequence: TGTGCCAGCTCACCGGGACAGAGTGCCTACGAGCAGTACTTC. This gives the protein CASSPGQSAYEQYF.